This T cell receptor beta chain was sequenced in a study of identifying expanded T cells in peripheral blood. Comment on this clone: The antigen is undetermined.

The trim removed 8 bases at V and 1 base at J, leaving 4 bases unmatched. CDR1 and CDR2 from the germline V gene are WSHSY and SAAADI. The CDR3 totals 13 residues. General study points: Approximately 1.1 clones differed between technical replicates, versus approximately 17 and 20 over time.

Healthy donors had no documented immune events, such as infections, while sampled. Using immunoSEQ multiplex PCR, the repertoire was profiled, and TCRdb retains in-frame clones only, with some absent. The sample lists around 82,000 clones; 65% to 85% were seen once. The chain carries TRBV10-2 and TRBJ2-7; 8 bases map to TRBD1. Specimen: blood. The origin of this receptor is a person between 18 and 75 years old in good health. For the CDR3, the DNA is TGCGCCAGCTATCGGGACAGGTCCTACGAGCAGTACTTC. Amino acid sequence: CASYRDRSYEQYF.